Listed below are T cell receptor beta chains from one sample, sequenced in a study of response to subunit inactivated influenza vaccine. Each CDR3 protein gets one entry after TCRdb re-called the RT-PCR reads with MiXCR. The sample comprises around 200,000 distinct CDR3 sequences, about 12% of which are singletons, and roughly 29% rests with the top ten. These data were also reused for a study on T cells expressing NK-cell markers.

The starting material was CD8+ T cells sorted from PBMCs, obtained roughly 13 days after vaccination. These TCRs come from a man aged 50-59 years who received an inactivated influenza vaccine. CDR3s include the opening cysteine and the closing phenylalanine or tryptophan. D genes are given only for firm matches. The size field is filled for only some rows; it gives once, few, many or a size class.

CDR3 protein,CDR3 DNA,clone size,CDR3 length,J gene,D gene,V gene
CASSYSDPRGATDTQYF,TGTGCCAGCAGTTACTCTGATCCGCGGGGGGCCACAGATACGCAGTATTTT,few,17,TRBJ2-3,TRBD2,TRBV6-5
CASSTQYF,TGTGCCAGCAGCACCCAGTACTTC,NA,8,TRBJ2-5,NA,TRBV7-9
CASSAGQGAGEAFF,TGTGCCAGCAGTGCAGGACAGGGGGCGGGTGAAGCTTTCTTT,NA,14,TRBJ1-1,TRBD1,TRBV25-1
CASSSAGWQVNTEAFF,TGTGCCAGTAGTTCGGCGGGTTGGCAGGTGAACACTGAAGCTTTCTTT,NA,16,TRBJ1-1,NA,TRBV19
CASSLLGGAYEQYF,TGTGCCAGCAGTTTACTGGGGGGGGCTTACGAGCAGTACTTC,few,14,TRBJ2-7,NA,TRBV28
CSVDGTVAYNEQFF,TGCAGCGTCGACGGGACAGTCGCCTACAATGAGCAGTTCTTC,many,14,TRBJ2-1,TRBD1,TRBV29-1
CASRKGWGQSETQYF,TGTGCCAGCAGGAAGGGGTGGGGGCAATCAGAGACCCAGTACTTC,many,15,TRBJ2-5,NA,TRBV28
CASSIKKAGGRPDTQYF,TGTGCCAGTAGTATAAAAAAGGCGGGAGGGCGTCCAGATACGCAGTATTTT,NA,17,TRBJ2-3,TRBD2,TRBV19
CASNRGTLTYNEQFF,TGTGCCAGCAACAGGGGGACCCTAACCTACAATGAGCAGTTCTTC,NA,15,TRBJ2-1,TRBD1,TRBV11-2
CASGTGGLQGYGYTF,TGTGCCAGCGGGACAGGGGGCCTTCAGGGCTATGGCTACACCTTC,few,15,TRBJ1-2,TRBD1,TRBV28
CASSFGLAGGDTQYF,TGTGCCAGCAGCTTCGGACTAGCGGGGGGAGATACGCAGTATTTT,few,15,TRBJ2-3,TRBD2,TRBV7-7
CASSPVSDTQYF,TGTGCCAGCAGCCCCGTCAGTGATACGCAGTATTTT,NA,12,TRBJ2-3,NA,TRBV5-5
CAISESPGLSYEQYF,TGTGCCATCAGTGAGTCGCCAGGGCTCTCCTACGAGCAGTACTTC,many,15,TRBJ2-7,NA,TRBV10-3
CASSPQPKDEQFF,TGTGCCAGCAGCCCACAACCAAAGGATGAGCAGTTCTTC,few,13,TRBJ2-1,NA,TRBV11-2
CASSSPDWNRSYEQYF,TGTGCCAGCAGCTCTCCAGACTGGAATCGCTCCTACGAGCAGTACTTC,NA,16,TRBJ2-7,NA,TRBV5-6
CASSLQGNYEQYF,TGTGCCAGCAGTCTCCAGGGTAACTACGAGCAGTACTTC,few,13,TRBJ2-7,NA,TRBV3-1
CAISEGGGPSYEQYF,TGTGCCATCAGTGAGGGTGGAGGACCTTCCTACGAGCAGTACTTC,few,15,TRBJ2-7,NA,TRBV10-3
CASSPGTGYQPQHF,TGTGCCAGCAGCCCCGGGACAGGCTATCAGCCCCAGCATTTT,few,14,TRBJ1-5,TRBD1,TRBV6-1
CASSRGLAGGQETQYF,TGTGCCAGCAGTCGGGGACTAGCGGGGGGACAAGAGACCCAGTACTTC,once,16,TRBJ2-5,TRBD2,TRBV6-1
CASSPDDAANYGYTF,TGCGCCAGCAGCCCAGACGACGCAGCTAACTATGGCTACACCTTC,many,15,TRBJ1-2,NA,TRBV4-3
CASSYRIPGTDAYNEQFF,TGTGCCAGCAGTTACCGAATCCCCGGGACCGATGCCTACAATGAGCAGTTCTTC,few,18,TRBJ2-1,NA,TRBV6-5
CASSATSGRAYEQFF,TGTGCCAGCAGCGCGACTAGCGGGAGGGCTTATGAGCAGTTCTTC,NA,15,TRBJ2-1,TRBD2,TRBV7-9
CAISESGTGWQETQYF,TGTGCCATCAGTGAGTCCGGGACAGGGTGGCAAGAGACCCAGTACTTC,NA,16,TRBJ2-5,TRBD1,TRBV10-3
CASSPFLDRSSGANVLTF,TGTGCCAGTAGTCCCTTTTTAGACAGGAGCTCTGGGGCCAACGTCCTGACTTTC,NA,18,TRBJ2-6,NA,TRBV19
CATSLSSGGSEQFF,TGTGCCACCAGTCTGTCTAGCGGAGGCAGTGAGCAGTTCTTC,once,14,TRBJ2-1,TRBD2,TRBV24-1
CASSTRLVSSGANVLTF,TGTGCCAGCAGCACCCGACTGGTGTCTTCTGGGGCCAACGTCCTGACTTTC,few,17,TRBJ2-6,NA,TRBV3-1
CSVGSGEQFF,TGCAGCGTCGGTAGCGGAGAGCAGTTCTTC,few,10,TRBJ2-1,NA,TRBV29-1
CASSPRSGGQDEQYF,TGTGCCAGCAGCCCGCGGTCAGGGGGCCAAGACGAGCAGTACTTC,few,15,TRBJ2-7,TRBD1,TRBV7-9
CASRGLQGGKGTQYF,TGTGCCAGCAGAGGCCTACAGGGGGGCAAGGGGACCCAGTACTTC,NA,15,TRBJ2-5,TRBD1,TRBV25-1
CASSWTAGVQETQYF,TGTGCCAGCAGCTGGACAGCCGGGGTACAAGAGACCCAGTACTTC,NA,15,TRBJ2-5,NA,TRBV12-3/TRBV12-4
CASSSQGYNEQFF,TGTGCCAGCAGTTCACAGGGTTACAATGAGCAGTTCTTC,many,13,TRBJ2-1,NA,TRBV6-2/TRBV6-3
CASSLTGMHTEAFF,TGTGCCAGCAGCTTAACAGGGATGCACACTGAAGCTTTCTTT,NA,14,TRBJ1-1,NA,TRBV7-9
CASSYGGYQPQHF,TGTGCCAGCAGTTACGGAGGGTATCAGCCCCAGCATTTT,many,13,TRBJ1-5,NA,TRBV6-2/TRBV6-3
CATSLAGGPDEQFF,TGTGCCACGAGTTTAGCGGGAGGGCCGGATGAGCAGTTCTTC,NA,14,TRBJ2-1,TRBD2,TRBV19
CASTSRPGAKSTEAFF,TGCGCCAGCACAAGCAGGCCAGGCGCCAAGAGCACTGAAGCTTTCTTT,few,16,TRBJ1-1,NA,TRBV5-1
CASSTLPGRLRLAKNIQYF,TGTGCCAGCAGTACCCTCCCGGGACGCCTTCGACTAGCCAAAAACATTCAGTACTTC,few,19,TRBJ2-4,NA,TRBV27
CASSGLGGKEQFF,TGTGCCAGCAGTGGGCTGGGGGGCAAGGAGCAGTTCTTC,many,13,TRBJ2-1,NA,TRBV27
CAITGGSSYEQYF,TGTGCCATCACGGGTGGGAGCTCCTACGAGCAGTACTTC,NA,13,TRBJ2-7,NA,TRBV10-3
CASSLWSTYNEQFF,TGTGCCAGCAGCTTATGGTCTACCTACAATGAGCAGTTCTTC,NA,14,TRBJ2-1,NA,TRBV7-2
CASTTGITEAFF,TGTGCCAGCACGACAGGGATCACTGAAGCTTTCTTT,NA,12,TRBJ1-1,TRBD1,TRBV6-1
CASSNPQRSDTQYF,TGTGCCAGCAGCAATCCTCAGCGATCAGATACGCAGTATTTT,NA,14,TRBJ2-3,NA,TRBV7-2